The rows below give T cell receptor beta chains drawn from one sample of a study of T-cell memory formation after mild COVID-19. MiXCR, run by TCRdb on the 5' RACE reads, gives a single entry per CDR3 protein. The sample holds approximately 290,000 distinct CDR3 sequences; approximately 15% are singletons and the top ten take 22%. The sample consisted of PBMCs or a T cell subset sorted from them (not recorded which). These receptors were obtained from a man in his late teens or twenties who had mild COVID-19 (a few samples of this study predate the infection). Cell type and time point are not known. The CDR3 runs from the conserved cysteine through the conserved F or W. The D gene is left open where the match is weak. Expanded clones are given a class, and other clones once, few, many or no size at all.

CDR3aa: CASSLVRNNEQFF
CDR3nt: TGTGCCAGCAGCTTAGTTAGAAACAATGAGCAGTTCTTC
v_gene: TRBV7-9
abundance: -
d_gene: -
j_gene: TRBJ2-1

CDR3aa: CASSLRGTQGADTQYF
CDR3nt: TGTGCCAGCAGCTTGAGGGGGACTCAGGGCGCAGATACGCAGTATTTT
v_gene: TRBV5-6
abundance: many
d_gene: -
j_gene: TRBJ2-3

CDR3aa: CATSMRDRDFSGNTIYF
CDR3nt: TGTGCCACCAGCATGAGGGACAGGGATTTCTCTGGAAACACCATATATTTT
v_gene: TRBV15
abundance: many
d_gene: TRBD1
j_gene: TRBJ1-3

CDR3aa: CSALVQNEAFF
CDR3nt: TGCAGTGCCCTCGTGCAGAACGAAGCTTTCTTT
v_gene: TRBV20-1
abundance: -
d_gene: -
j_gene: TRBJ1-1

CDR3aa: CASSQDLLVGRNEAFF
CDR3nt: TGTGCCAGCAGCCAAGATTTGCTGGTCGGGCGGAATGAAGCTTTCTTT
v_gene: TRBV4-2
abundance: few
d_gene: -
j_gene: TRBJ1-1

CDR3aa: CASSYRGLVGGYTF
CDR3nt: TGTGCCAGCAGTTACAGGGGGCTGGTGGGCGGCTACACCTTC
v_gene: TRBV6-6
abundance: few
d_gene: TRBD1
j_gene: TRBJ1-2

CDR3aa: CASSSSDRGHEQFF
CDR3nt: TGTGCCAGCAGTTCATCGGACAGGGGCCATGAGCAGTTCTTC
v_gene: TRBV6-5
abundance: many
d_gene: TRBD1
j_gene: TRBJ2-1

CDR3aa: CASSQVYGEKETQYF
CDR3nt: TGTGCCAGCAGCCAAGTCTACGGAGAGAAAGAGACCCAGTACTTC
v_gene: TRBV4-2
abundance: -
d_gene: -
j_gene: TRBJ2-5

CDR3aa: CAITGQRNTEAFF
CDR3nt: TGTGCCATCACCGGACAGAGGAACACTGAAGCTTTCTTT
v_gene: TRBV10-3
abundance: -
d_gene: -
j_gene: TRBJ1-1

CDR3aa: CASSKGQRTHYGYTF
CDR3nt: TGTGCCAGCAGCAAAGGACAGAGGACGCATTATGGCTACACCTTC
v_gene: TRBV5-8
abundance: -
d_gene: -
j_gene: TRBJ1-2

CDR3aa: CSARRGATYEQYF
CDR3nt: TGCAGTGCTCGCCGGGGGGCGACCTACGAGCAGTACTTC
v_gene: TRBV20-1
abundance: -
d_gene: -
j_gene: TRBJ2-7

CDR3aa: CASSERGATDTQYF
CDR3nt: TGTGCCAGCAGTGAACGAGGAGCCACAGATACGCAGTATTTT
v_gene: TRBV6-1
abundance: -
d_gene: -
j_gene: TRBJ2-3

CDR3aa: CASSRLPTPTYNEQFF
CDR3nt: TGTGCCAGCAGCCGTCTTCCCACCCCTACCTACAATGAGCAGTTCTTC
v_gene: TRBV5-6
abundance: few
d_gene: -
j_gene: TRBJ2-1

CDR3aa: CASSLIGELFF
CDR3nt: TGTGCCAGCAGCTTGATCGGGGAGCTGTTTTTT
v_gene: TRBV5-5
abundance: -
d_gene: -
j_gene: TRBJ2-2

CDR3aa: CASSLASAGPSSYNEQFF
CDR3nt: TGTGCCAGCAGTTTAGCTTCAGCGGGGCCCAGCTCCTACAATGAGCAGTTCTTC
v_gene: TRBV28
abundance: few
d_gene: TRBD2
j_gene: TRBJ2-1

CDR3aa: CASRTWGSETQYF
CDR3nt: TGTGCCAGCAGAACGTGGGGGTCAGAGACCCAGTACTTC
v_gene: TRBV7-9
abundance: many
d_gene: -
j_gene: TRBJ2-5

CDR3aa: CATSRDYGGLQETQYF
CDR3nt: TGTGCCACCAGCAGAGATTATGGGGGCCTTCAAGAGACCCAGTACTTC
v_gene: TRBV15
abundance: -
d_gene: -
j_gene: TRBJ2-5

CDR3aa: CASSRSGGAADTQYF
CDR3nt: TGCGCCAGCAGCCGTAGCGGGGGGGCTGCAGATACGCAGTATTTT
v_gene: TRBV5-1
abundance: -
d_gene: TRBD2
j_gene: TRBJ2-3

CDR3aa: CASSLGGAGNSPLHF
CDR3nt: TGTGCCAGCAGCTTAGGCGGGGCCGGTAATTCACCCCTCCACTTT
v_gene: TRBV7-3
abundance: -
d_gene: -
j_gene: TRBJ1-6

CDR3aa: CASSTGGTGSYEQYF
CDR3nt: TGTGCCAGCAGTACCGGAGGGACAGGGTCCTACGAGCAGTACTTC
v_gene: TRBV12-3/TRBV12-4
abundance: -
d_gene: TRBD1
j_gene: TRBJ2-7

CDR3aa: CASSSTGLAEETQYF
CDR3nt: TGTGCCAGCAGCTCAACGGGACTAGCGGAAGAGACCCAGTACTTC
v_gene: TRBV5-4
abundance: few
d_gene: TRBD2
j_gene: TRBJ2-5

CDR3aa: CASSGDRRRDTQYF
CDR3nt: TGTGCCAGCAGCGGGGACCGCAGGAGGGATACGCAGTATTTT
v_gene: TRBV12-3/TRBV12-4
abundance: -
d_gene: -
j_gene: TRBJ2-3

CDR3aa: CASSLGRGRGETQYF
CDR3nt: TGCGCCAGCAGCTTGGGCCGAGGGCGGGGGGAGACCCAGTACTTC
v_gene: TRBV5-1
abundance: many
d_gene: TRBD2
j_gene: TRBJ2-5

CDR3aa: CASSGRGGYGYTF
CDR3nt: TGTGCCAGCAGCGGGCGGGGTGGCTATGGCTACACCTTC
v_gene: TRBV9
abundance: -
d_gene: -
j_gene: TRBJ1-2

CDR3aa: CASSLVGRNTEAFF
CDR3nt: TGTGCCAGCAGCTTGGTCGGGCGGAACACTGAAGCTTTCTTT
v_gene: TRBV5-5
abundance: few
d_gene: -
j_gene: TRBJ1-1

CDR3aa: CSARDLGGASSPLHF
CDR3nt: TGCAGTGCTAGAGATCTAGGAGGCGCGAGTTCACCCCTCCACTTT
v_gene: TRBV20-1
abundance: few
d_gene: -
j_gene: TRBJ1-6